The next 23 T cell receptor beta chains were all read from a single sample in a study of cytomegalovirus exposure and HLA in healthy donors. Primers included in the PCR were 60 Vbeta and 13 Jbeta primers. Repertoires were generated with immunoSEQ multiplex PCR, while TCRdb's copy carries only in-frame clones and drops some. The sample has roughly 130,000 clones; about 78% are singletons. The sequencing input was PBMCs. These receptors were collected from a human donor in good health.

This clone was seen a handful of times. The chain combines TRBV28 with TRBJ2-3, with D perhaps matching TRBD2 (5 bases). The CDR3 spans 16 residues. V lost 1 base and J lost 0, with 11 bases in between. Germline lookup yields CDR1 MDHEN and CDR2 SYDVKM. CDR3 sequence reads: CASSLSRGPSTDTQYF. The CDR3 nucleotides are TGTGCCAGCAGTTTATCGCGCGGGCCTAGCACAGATACGCAGTATTTT.

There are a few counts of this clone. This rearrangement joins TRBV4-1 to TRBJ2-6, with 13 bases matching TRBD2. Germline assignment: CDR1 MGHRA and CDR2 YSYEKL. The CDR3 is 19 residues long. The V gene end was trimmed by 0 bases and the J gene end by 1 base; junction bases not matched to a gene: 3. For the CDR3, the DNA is TGCGCCAGCAGCCAAGATACACTAGCGGGAGGGTCTGGGGCCAACGTCCTGACTTTC. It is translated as CASSQDTLAGGSGANVLTF.

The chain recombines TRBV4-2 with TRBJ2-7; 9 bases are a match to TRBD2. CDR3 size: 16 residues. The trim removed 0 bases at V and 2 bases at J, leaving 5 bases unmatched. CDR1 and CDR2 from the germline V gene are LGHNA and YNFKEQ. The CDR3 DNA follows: TGTGCCAGCAGCCAAGATAACGGCGGGGGGGCCTACGAGCAGTACTTC. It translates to CASSQDNGGGAYEQYF.

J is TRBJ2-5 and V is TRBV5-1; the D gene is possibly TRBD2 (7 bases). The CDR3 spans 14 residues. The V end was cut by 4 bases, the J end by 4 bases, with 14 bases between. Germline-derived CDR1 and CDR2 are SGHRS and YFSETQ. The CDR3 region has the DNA TGCGCCAGCAGCACAGGGAGGGCGCGAGAGACCCAGTACTTC. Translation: CASSTGRARETQYF.

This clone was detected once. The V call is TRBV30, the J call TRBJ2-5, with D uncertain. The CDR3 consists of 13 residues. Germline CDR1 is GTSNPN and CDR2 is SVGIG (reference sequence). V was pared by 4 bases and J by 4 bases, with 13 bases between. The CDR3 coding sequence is TGTGCCTGGATCCCCTCATCGGGAGAGACCCAGTACTTC. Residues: CAWIPSSGETQYF.

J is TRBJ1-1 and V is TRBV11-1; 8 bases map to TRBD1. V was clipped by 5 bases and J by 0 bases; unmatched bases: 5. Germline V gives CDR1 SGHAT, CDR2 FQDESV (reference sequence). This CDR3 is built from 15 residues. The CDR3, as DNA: TGTGCCAGCAGCATTGGGACAGGCATGAACACTGAAGCTTTCTTT. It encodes CASSIGTGMNTEAFF.

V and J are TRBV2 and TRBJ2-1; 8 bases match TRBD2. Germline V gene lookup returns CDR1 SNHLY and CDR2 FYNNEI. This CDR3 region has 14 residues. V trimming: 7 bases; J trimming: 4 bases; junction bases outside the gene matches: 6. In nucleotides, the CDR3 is TGTGCCAGCAAGGGCACTAGCGGATACAATGAGCAGTTCTTC. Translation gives CASKGTSGYNEQFF.

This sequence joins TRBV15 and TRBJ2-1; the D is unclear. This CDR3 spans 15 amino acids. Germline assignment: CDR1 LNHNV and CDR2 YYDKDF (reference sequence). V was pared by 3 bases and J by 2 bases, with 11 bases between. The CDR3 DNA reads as TGTGCCACCAGCAGGTCGCGGAACCCCTACAATGAGCAGTTCTTC. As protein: CATSRSRNPYNEQFF.

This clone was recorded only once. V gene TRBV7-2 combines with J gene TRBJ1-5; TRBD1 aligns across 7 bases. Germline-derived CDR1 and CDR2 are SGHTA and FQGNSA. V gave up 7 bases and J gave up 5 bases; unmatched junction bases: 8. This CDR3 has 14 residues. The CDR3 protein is CASTPGQTYQPQHF. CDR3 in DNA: TGTGCCAGCACCCCGGGACAGACATATCAGCCCCAGCATTTT.

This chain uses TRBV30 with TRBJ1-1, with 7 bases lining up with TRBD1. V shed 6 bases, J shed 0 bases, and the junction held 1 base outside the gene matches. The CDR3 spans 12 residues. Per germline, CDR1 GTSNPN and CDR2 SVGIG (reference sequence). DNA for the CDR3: TGTGCCTGCGACAGGGTGAACACTGAAGCTTTCTTT. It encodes CACDRVNTEAFF. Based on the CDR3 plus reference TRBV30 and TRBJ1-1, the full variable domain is SQTIHQWPATLVQPVGSPLSLECTVEGTSNPNLYWYRQAAGRGLQLLFYSVGIGQISSEVPQNLSASRPQDRQFILSSKKLLLSDSGFYLCACDRVNTEAFFGQGTRLTVV.

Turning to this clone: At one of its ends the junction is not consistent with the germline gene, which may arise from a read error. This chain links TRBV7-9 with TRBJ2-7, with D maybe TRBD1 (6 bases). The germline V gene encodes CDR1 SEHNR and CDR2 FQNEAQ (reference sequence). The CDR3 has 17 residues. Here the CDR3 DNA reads TGTTCCAGCAGCTTAGTCCTTAATGACAGGACAACCTACGAGCAGTACTTC. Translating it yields CSSSLVLNDRTTYEQYF. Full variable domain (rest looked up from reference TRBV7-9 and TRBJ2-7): DTGVSQNPRHKITKRGQNVTFRCDPISEHNRLYWYRQTLGQGPEFLTYFQNEAQLEKSRLLSDRFSAERPKGSFSTLEIQRTEQGDSAMYLCSSSLVLNDRTTYEQYFGPGTRLTVT.

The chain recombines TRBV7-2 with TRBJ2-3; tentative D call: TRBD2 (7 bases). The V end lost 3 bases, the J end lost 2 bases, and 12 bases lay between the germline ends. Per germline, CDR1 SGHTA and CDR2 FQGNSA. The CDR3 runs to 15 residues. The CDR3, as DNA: TGTGCCAGCAGCTTGGGGGGGGCAGACACAGATACGCAGTATTTT. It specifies CASSLGGADTDTQYF.

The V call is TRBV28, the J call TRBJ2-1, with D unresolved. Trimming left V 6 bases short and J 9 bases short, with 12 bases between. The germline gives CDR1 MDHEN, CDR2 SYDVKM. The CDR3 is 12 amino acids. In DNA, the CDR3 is TGTGCCAGCAGCCTGACAATAAGTGAGCAGTTCTTC. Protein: CASSLTISEQFF.

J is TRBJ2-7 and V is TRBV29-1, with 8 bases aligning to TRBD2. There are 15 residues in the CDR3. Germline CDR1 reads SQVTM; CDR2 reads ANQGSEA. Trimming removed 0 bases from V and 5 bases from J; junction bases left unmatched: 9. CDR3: CSVEDRASGSHEQYF. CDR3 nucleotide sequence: TGCAGCGTTGAAGATCGGGCTAGCGGGTCCCACGAGCAGTACTTC.

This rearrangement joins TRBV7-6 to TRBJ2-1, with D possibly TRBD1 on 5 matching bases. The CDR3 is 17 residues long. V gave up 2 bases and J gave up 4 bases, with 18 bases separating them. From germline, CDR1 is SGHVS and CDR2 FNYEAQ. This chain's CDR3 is CASSLYSRVVGYNEQFF. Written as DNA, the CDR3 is TGTGCCAGCAGCTTATACTCCAGGGTTGTGGGGTACAATGAGCAGTTCTTC.

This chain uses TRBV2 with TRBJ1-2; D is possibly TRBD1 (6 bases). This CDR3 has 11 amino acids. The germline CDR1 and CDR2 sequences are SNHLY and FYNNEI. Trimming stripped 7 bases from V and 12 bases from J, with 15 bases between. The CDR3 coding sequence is TGTGCCAGCAAAATAGGGACAAGTGACACCTTC. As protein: CASKIGTSDTF.

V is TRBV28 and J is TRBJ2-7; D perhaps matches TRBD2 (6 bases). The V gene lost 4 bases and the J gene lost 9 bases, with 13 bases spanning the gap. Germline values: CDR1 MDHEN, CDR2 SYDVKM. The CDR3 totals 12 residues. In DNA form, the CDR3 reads TGTGCCAGCAGTTCGGTACCGGGACTGCAGTACTTC. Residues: CASSSVPGLQYF.

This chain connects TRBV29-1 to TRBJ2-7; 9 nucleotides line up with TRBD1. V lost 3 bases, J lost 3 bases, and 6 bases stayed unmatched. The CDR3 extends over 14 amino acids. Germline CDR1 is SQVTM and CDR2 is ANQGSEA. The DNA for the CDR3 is TGCAGCGTTGAGGGGACAGGGTTGGGCTACGAGCAGTACTTC. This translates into CSVEGTGLGYEQYF.

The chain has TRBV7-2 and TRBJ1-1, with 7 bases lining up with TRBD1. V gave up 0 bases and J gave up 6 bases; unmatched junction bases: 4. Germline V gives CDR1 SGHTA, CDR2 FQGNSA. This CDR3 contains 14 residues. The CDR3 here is CASSLAGRGSEAFF. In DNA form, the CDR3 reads TGTGCCAGCAGCTTAGCAGGCAGGGGGTCTGAAGCTTTCTTT.

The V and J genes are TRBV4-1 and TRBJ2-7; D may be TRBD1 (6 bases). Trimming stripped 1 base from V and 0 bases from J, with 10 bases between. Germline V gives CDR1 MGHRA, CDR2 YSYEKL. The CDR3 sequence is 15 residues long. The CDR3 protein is CASSQGGGRSYEQYF. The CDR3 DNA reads TGCGCCAGCAGCCAAGGAGGGGGTCGCTCCTACGAGCAGTACTTC.

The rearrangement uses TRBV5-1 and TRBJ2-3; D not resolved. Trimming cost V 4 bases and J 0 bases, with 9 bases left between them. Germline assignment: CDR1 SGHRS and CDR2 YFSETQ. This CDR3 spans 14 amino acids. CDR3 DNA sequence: TGCGCCAGCAGCCCGCCAACTAGCACAGATACGCAGTATTTT. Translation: CASSPPTSTDTQYF. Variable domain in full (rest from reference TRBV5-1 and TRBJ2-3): KAGVTQTPRYLIKTRGQQVTLSCSPISGHRSVSWYQQTPGQGLQFLFEYFSETQRNKGNFPGRFSGRQFSNSRSEMNVSTLELGDSALYLCASSPPTSTDTQYFGPGTRLTVL.

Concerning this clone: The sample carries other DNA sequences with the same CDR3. Here the CDR3 reads CASSSTGSYNEQFF. The CDR3 bases are TGTGCCAGCAGCTCGACAGGGTCCTACAATGAGCAGTTCTTC. J is TRBJ2-1 and V is TRBV7-3; 7 bases are a match to TRBD1. The germline V gene has CDR1 SGHTA and CDR2 FQGTGA. V dropped 4 bases and J dropped 1; count of bases not matched to a gene: 1. The CDR3 spans 14 residues. Full variable domain (outside the CDR3, taken from reference TRBV7-3 and TRBJ2-1): GAGVSQTPSNKVTEKGKYVELRCDPISGHTALYWYRQSLGQGPEFLIYFQGTGAADDSGLPNDRFFAVRPEGSVSTLKIQRTERGDSAVYLCASSSTGSYNEQFFGPGTRLTVL.

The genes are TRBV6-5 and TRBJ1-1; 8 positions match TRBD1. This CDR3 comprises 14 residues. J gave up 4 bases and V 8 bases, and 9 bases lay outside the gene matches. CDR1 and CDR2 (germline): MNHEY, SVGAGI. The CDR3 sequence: CASGSQGAGTEAFF. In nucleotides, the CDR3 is TGTGCCAGCGGCTCTCAGGGGGCGGGCACTGAAGCTTTCTTT.